Given below is one T cell receptor (beta chain) in context. The method was immunoSEQ multiplex PCR; TCRdb's version includes in-frame clones alone and lacks a portion of them. The table shows under 2,000,000 clones, with less than 95% occurring only once. Selected positively for CCR7 and CD45RO-negative, naive CD8 cells excluded terminally differentiated effector memory CD45RA+ cells. The sample originates from a study of shared clonotypes between healthy human individuals. This TCR came from a man aged 18 to 30 in good health. The sample taken for sequencing was naive CD8+ T cells sorted from blood.

Here the CDR3 reads CASSDSLDTDTQYF. CDR3 DNA: TGCGCCAGCAGCGACAGTTTGGACACAGATACGCAGTATTTT. The rearrangement joins TRBV4-1 to TRBJ2-3; a weak D match, TRBD1 (5 bases). The CDR3 sequence is 14 residues long. Germline V gene sequence: CDR1 MGHRA, CDR2 YSYEKL. Trimming removed 5 bases from V and 2 bases from J, with 11 bases in between.